The 8 T cell receptor beta chains given below trace back to one sample, sequenced in a study of lymphopenia after photon versus proton radiotherapy. The repertoire was sequenced with immunoSEQ multiplex PCR; TCRdb's copy has only in-frame clones and lacks some. The sample has around 30,000 clones, approximately 87% seen once. The source was peripheral blood, collected from a patient treated with proton-based radiotherapy. Receptors were obtained from a woman aged 60-75 years with cholangiocarcinoma. Some clones in this sample may be carry-over from other donors' samples.

The chain carries TRBV6-1 and TRBJ1-6, with D possibly being TRBD1 (6 bases). Trimming took 8 bases from V and 2 from J, leaving 10 bases between them. This CDR3 has 14 residues. Germline values: CDR1 MNHNS, CDR2 SASEGT. The CDR3 DNA follows: TGTGCCAGCTGCAGGACAGCCTATAATTCACCCCTCCACTTT. Its protein product is CASCRTAYNSPLHF.

CDR3 nucleotides: TGCGCCAGCAGCCAAGATCCTCCCGGGGGAAATGAAAAACTGTTTTTT. This translates into CASSQDPPGGNEKLFF. The chain combines TRBV4-1 with TRBJ1-4; possible D gene TRBD1, 5 bases. This CDR3 is built from 16 residues. The V gene lost 0 bases and the J gene lost 5 bases, with 13 bases spanning the gap. Germline V gene data show CDR1 as MGHRA and CDR2 as YSYEKL.

The chain links TRBV7-8 to TRBJ1-2, with 7 bases matching TRBD1. Per germline, CDR1 SGHVS and CDR2 FQNEAQ. The CDR3 covers 12 residues. The ends lost 5 bases at V and 7 bases at J; junction bases unmatched: 4. The CDR3, as DNA: TGTGCCAGCAGCGCCCAGGGGGTTGGCTACACCTTC. This sequence encodes CASSAQGVGYTF.

The chain joins TRBV10-2 to TRBJ2-3; D is undetermined. V lost 1 base and J 0 bases, leaving 2 bases between the germline ends. The CDR3 spans 13 residues. The V gene's germline CDR1 is WSHSY and CDR2 SAAADI. In nucleotides, the CDR3 is TGCGCCAGCAGTGAGTTCAGCACAGATACGCAGTATTTT. Its protein is CASSEFSTDTQYF.

The V call is TRBV7-9, the J call TRBJ1-2; 9 nucleotides line up with TRBD1. Germline V gene sequence: CDR1 SEHNR, CDR2 FQNEAQ (reference sequence). The trim removed 5 bases at V and 8 bases at J, leaving 12 bases unmatched. This CDR3 is 15 amino acids long. The DNA of the CDR3 is TGTGCCAGCAGCCAGGGGGACAGGGCGATTTTCGGCTACACCTTC. Its protein is CASSQGDRAIFGYTF.

A single count supports this clone. The chain has TRBV7-2 and TRBJ2-7, with D unclear. This CDR3 contains 11 residues. The germline CDR1 and CDR2 sequences are SGHTA and FQGNSA. The V end was cut by 4 bases, the J end by 3 bases, with 4 bases between. The CDR3 loop is CASSSHYEQYF. In DNA, the CDR3 is TGTGCCAGCAGCTCCCACTACGAGCAGTACTTC. Using reference TRBV7-2 and TRBJ2-7 for the parts outside the CDR3, the full variable domain is GAGVSQSPSNKVTEKGKDVELRCDPISGHTALYWYRQSLGQGLEFLIYFQGNSAPDKSGLPSDRFSAERTGGSVSTLTIQRTQQEDSAVYLCASSSHYEQYFGPGTRLTVT.

The chain uses TRBV7-2 and TRBJ2-1; D is possibly TRBD2 (6 bases). CDR1 and CDR2 (germline): SGHTA, FQGNSA. The CDR3 is made up of 14 amino acids. Trimming removed 3 bases at V and 8 bases at J, with 14 bases between. The CDR3: CASSLIGSGDEQFF. CDR3 sequence (DNA): TGTGCCAGCAGCTTGATCGGTAGCGGCGATGAGCAGTTCTTC.

V usage is TRBV29-1 and J usage is TRBJ2-7; the match to TRBD2 covers 7 bases. Germline-derived CDR1 and CDR2 are SQVTM and ANQGSEA. The J segment lost 4 bases and the V segment lost 7 bases, leaving 7 bases of the junction unmatched. CDR3 length: 12 amino acids. This CDR3 is CSGGGSSYEQYF. The CDR3 coding sequence is TGCAGCGGGGGGGGATCGAGTTACGAGCAGTACTTC.